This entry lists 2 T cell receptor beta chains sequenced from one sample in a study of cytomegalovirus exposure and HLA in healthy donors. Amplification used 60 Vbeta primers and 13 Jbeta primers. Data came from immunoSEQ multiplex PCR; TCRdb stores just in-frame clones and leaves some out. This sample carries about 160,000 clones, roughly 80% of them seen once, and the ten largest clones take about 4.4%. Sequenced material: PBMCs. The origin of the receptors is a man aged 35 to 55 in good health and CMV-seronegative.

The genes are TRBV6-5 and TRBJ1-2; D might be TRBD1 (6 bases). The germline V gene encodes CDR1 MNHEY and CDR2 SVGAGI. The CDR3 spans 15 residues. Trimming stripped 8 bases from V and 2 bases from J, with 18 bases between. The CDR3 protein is CASGRYRGGNYGYTF. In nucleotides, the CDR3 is TGTGCCAGCGGTCGATACAGAGGGGGAAACTATGGCTACACCTTC.

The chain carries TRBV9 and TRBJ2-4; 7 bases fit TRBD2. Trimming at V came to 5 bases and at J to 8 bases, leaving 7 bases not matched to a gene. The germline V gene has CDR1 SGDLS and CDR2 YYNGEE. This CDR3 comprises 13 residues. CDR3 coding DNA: TGTGCCAGCAGTTCAGGGAGGGAGGACATTCAGTACTTC. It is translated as CASSSGREDIQYF.